Shown below are 9 T cell receptor beta chains from a single sample sequenced in a study of beta chain features in type 1 diabetes (dated by TCRdb to 2017 to 2018). Libraries were prepared through the immunoSEQ multiplex PCR assay. The High Capacity cDNA Reverse Transcription Kit was used to reverse transcribe all of the isolated RNA, meaning that expressed TCRB transcripts were what got sequenced. Imported from immuneACCESS, the table was reduced by TCRdb to in-frame sequences with V and J called. These copies leave out some clones; in studies compared against another copy, an unresolved V gene accounts for under half, and the cause of the remainder is not known. Across this sample there are 200,000 to 300,000 clones, with roughly 30% seen only once. Of the sample, 3% to 4% falls within the top ten clones. Specimen: central memory CD4+ T cells from blood. Source of these receptors: a man aged 30 to 39 in good health.

Concerning this clone itself: Since a much larger clone is just one base distant, this may be a read error. CDR3 protein: CASSLSETQYF. Written as DNA, the CDR3 is TGTGCCAGCAGCTTGTCAGAGACCCAGTACTTC. This rearrangement joins TRBV5-4 to TRBJ2-5; D is uncertain. From germline, CDR1 is SGHNT and CDR2 YYREEE (reference sequence). V was cut by 1 base and J by 4 bases, with 2 bases left in between. This CDR3 contains 11 residues.

Here the CDR3 DNA reads TGTGCCAGCAGCTTAGGGGTTAGCGGACTCTCCTACGAGCAGTACTTC. This sequence encodes CASSLGVSGLSYEQYF. This chain connects TRBV7-9 to TRBJ2-7, with D maybe TRBD2 (6 bases). The length of the CDR3 is 16 residues. Germline lookup yields CDR1 SEHNR and CDR2 FQNEAQ (reference sequence). Trimming removed 1 base from V and 0 bases from J, with 13 bases in between.

V gene TRBV2 combines with J gene TRBJ2-1; TRBD2 is a possible D gene (5 bases). V was clipped by 6 bases and J by 2 bases, with 23 bases between them. Germline loops: CDR1 SNHLY, CDR2 FYNNEI. The CDR3 is made up of 18 amino acids. The CDR3 bases are TGTGCCAGCAGAACTAACCTGAGCCCTAGCAACCCCTACAATGAGCAGTTCTTC. Protein product: CASRTNLSPSNPYNEQFF.

This clone appeared a few times. The chain combines TRBV28 with TRBJ2-3; tentative D call: TRBD2 (5 bases). Germline CDR1 MDHEN, CDR2 SYDVKM. Trimming shortened V by 7 bases and J by 0 bases, and 11 bases separated the two germline ends. The CDR3 totals 14 residues. CDR3 protein: CASMGGPSTDTQYF. The DNA of the CDR3 is TGTGCCAGCATGGGCGGGCCTAGCACAGATACGCAGTATTTT.

Remarks on this clone: Different DNA sequences within this sample yield the same CDR3. This rearrangement joins TRBV7-2 to TRBJ2-5; TRBD2 agrees at 11 bases. Germline CDR1 and CDR2: SGHTA and FQGNSA. J lost 1 base, V lost 5 bases, and 6 bases had no gene match. The CDR3 is 16 amino acids. The CDR3, as DNA: TGTGCCAGCAGCCCCTTAGCGGGGGGGGGCCAAGAGACCCAGTACTTC. This translates into CASSPLAGGGQETQYF.

The rearrangement uses TRBV5-1 and TRBJ2-2; D remains unclear. The CDR3 consists of 11 residues. Trimming shortened V by 10 bases and J by 2 bases, and 6 bases separated the two germline ends. CDR1 and CDR2 (germline): SGHRS, YFSETQ. In DNA form, the CDR3 reads TGCGCCTCCCCCAACACCGGGGAGCTGTTTTTT. It encodes CASPNTGELFF. Using reference TRBV5-1 and TRBJ2-2 for the parts outside the CDR3, the full variable domain is KAGVTQTPRYLIKTRGQQVTLSCSPISGHRSVSWYQQTPGQGLQFLFEYFSETQRNKGNFPGRFSGRQFSNSRSEMNVSTLELGDSALYLCASPNTGELFFGEGSRLTVL.

The rearrangement links TRBV6-5 to TRBJ2-7; weak D call: TRBD2 (6 bases). The length of the CDR3 is 14 residues. The germline V and J ends were trimmed by 6 bases and 4 bases, with 16 bases remaining between them. Germline loops: CDR1 MNHEY, CDR2 SVGAGI. The CDR3 nucleotides read TGTGCCAGCAGCCCCGGGACTGGGAGGTACGAGCAGTACTTC. Its protein product is CASSPGTGRYEQYF.

The chain is built from TRBV28 and TRBJ2-7; D not resolved. V was shortened by 4 bases and J by 8 bases, with 18 bases between the two germline ends. This CDR3 region has 14 residues. Germline V lookup: CDR1 MDHEN, CDR2 SYDVKM. This CDR3 is CASSYSGPQFQQYF. DNA of the CDR3: TGTGCCAGCAGTTATTCCGGGCCACAATTTCAGCAGTACTTC.

The chain carries TRBV30 and TRBJ1-5; the D gene is possibly TRBD1 (6 bases). The CDR3 is made up of 15 amino acids. The germline V and J ends were trimmed by 0 bases and 1 base, with 10 bases remaining between them. Germline CDR1 reads GTSNPN; CDR2 reads SVGIG (reference sequence). CDR3 protein: CAWSVEGGSNQPQHF. In nucleotides, the CDR3 is TGTGCCTGGAGTGTTGAAGGGGGGAGCAATCAGCCCCAGCATTTT.